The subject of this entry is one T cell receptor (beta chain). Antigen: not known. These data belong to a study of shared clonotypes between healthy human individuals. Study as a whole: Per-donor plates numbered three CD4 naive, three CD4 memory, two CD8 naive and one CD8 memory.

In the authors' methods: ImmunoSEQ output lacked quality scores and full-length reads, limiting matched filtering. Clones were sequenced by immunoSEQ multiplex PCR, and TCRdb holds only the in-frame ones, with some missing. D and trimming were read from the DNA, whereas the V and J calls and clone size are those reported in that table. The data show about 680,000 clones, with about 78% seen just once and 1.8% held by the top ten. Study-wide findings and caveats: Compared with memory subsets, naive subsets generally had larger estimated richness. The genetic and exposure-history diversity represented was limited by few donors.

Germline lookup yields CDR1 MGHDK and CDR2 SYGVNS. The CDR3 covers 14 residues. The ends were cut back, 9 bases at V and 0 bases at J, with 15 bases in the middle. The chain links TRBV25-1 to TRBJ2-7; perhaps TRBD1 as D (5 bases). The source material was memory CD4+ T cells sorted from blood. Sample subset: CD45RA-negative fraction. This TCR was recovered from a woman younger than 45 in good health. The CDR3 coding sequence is TGTGCCAGTGAAAACTCCAGGGCCTCCTACGAGCAGTACTTC. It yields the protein CASENSRASYEQYF.